This entry lists 19 T cell receptor beta chains sequenced from one sample in a study of T-cell memory formation after mild COVID-19. TCRdb reprocessed the 5' RACE reads via MiXCR and lists one record per CDR3 protein. The table records 190,000 or so distinct CDR3 sequences, about 27% of them present only once. Sequenced input: PBMCs or a T cell subset sorted from them (not recorded which). The receptors here all came from an adult woman who had mild COVID-19 (a few samples of this study predate the infection). Cell type and time point are not known.

This clonotype came up a few times. The genes are TRBV6-5 and TRBJ2-1, with TRBD1 matching over 8 bases. Germline CDR1 reads MNHEY; CDR2 reads SVGAGI. The junction had 7 bases not matched to a gene; V was cut back by 7 bases and J by 2 bases. The CDR3 is 15 amino acids. CDR3 sequence reads: CASTPDRAAYNEQFF. The CDR3 DNA sequence: TGTGCCAGCACCCCGGACAGGGCAGCCTACAATGAGCAGTTCTTC.

The sample holds a few counts of this clonotype. The gene calls are TRBV2 and TRBJ2-3, with D possibly matching TRBD1 (6 bases). CDR1 is SNHLY, CDR2 FYNNEI, per germline. The ends were cut back, 4 bases at V and 3 bases at J, with 11 bases in the middle. The CDR3 runs 14 residues. The CDR3 region is CASSVRTDTDTQYF. Here the CDR3 DNA reads TGTGCCAGCAGTGTGAGGACAGATACAGATACGCAGTATTTT.

This chain links TRBV11-2 with TRBJ2-1; D is unclear. The ends were cut back, 5 bases at V and 7 bases at J, with 9 bases in the middle. Germline V gene data show CDR1 as SGHAT and CDR2 as FQNNGV. The CDR3 is 12 amino acids. CDR3 sequence reads: CASSPIPNEQFF. The DNA of the CDR3 is TGTGCCAGCAGCCCGATCCCAAATGAGCAGTTCTTC.

V and J are TRBV19 and TRBJ2-7; D unclear. This CDR3 contains 15 residues. Germline values: CDR1 LNHDA, CDR2 SQIVND (reference sequence). V lost 0 bases to trimming and J lost 5 bases, with 14 bases between them. The CDR3 nucleotides are TGTGCCAGTAGTATAGATGTCGGGCAGAACCACGAGCAGTACTTC. Its translation: CASSIDVGQNHEQYF.

The rearrangement links TRBV3-1 to TRBJ2-3; D is unresolved. Germline CDR1 is LGHDT and CDR2 is YNNKEL (reference sequence). This CDR3 spans 15 amino acids. The ends were cut back, 1 base at V and 2 bases at J, with 10 bases in the middle. The CDR3 spells CASSQAPGYTDTQYF. CDR3 sequence (DNA): TGTGCCAGCAGCCAAGCCCCAGGTTACACAGATACGCAGTATTTT.

This clonotype was recorded many times. The rearrangement uses TRBV7-9 and TRBJ2-7, with D uncertain. The germline gives CDR1 SEHNR, CDR2 FQNEAQ (reference sequence). Deletions cut 1 base from V and 4 bases from J, with 2 bases between. The CDR3 contains 11 residues. As DNA, the CDR3 is TGTGCCAGCAGCTTAGTTTACGAGCAGTACTTC. This translates into CASSLVYEQYF.

In this sample, this clonotype turned up a few times. The chain joins TRBV7-2 to TRBJ2-7; no clear D. The CDR3 totals 14 residues. Trimming removed 7 bases from V and 2 bases from J, with 15 bases in between. The germline V gene encodes CDR1 SGHTA and CDR2 FQGNSA. The CDR3 DNA reads TGTGCCAGCACGGAAGAATTCGGCCCCTACGAGCAGTACTTC. Protein product: CASTEEFGPYEQYF.

This chain connects TRBV14 to TRBJ2-1; D is ambiguous. Trimming took 1 base from V and 0 from J, leaving 7 bases between them. This CDR3 contains 15 residues. From germline, CDR1 is SGHDN and CDR2 FVKESK. CDR3 nucleotides: TGTGCCAGCAGCCAAGTCTTTAGCTCCTACAATGAGCAGTTCTTC. Translated, it gives CASSQVFSSYNEQFF.

This chain uses TRBV20-1 with TRBJ2-3; no clear D. This CDR3 has 11 residues. The V end was cut by 5 bases, the J end by 2 bases, with 5 bases between. The germline V gene encodes CDR1 DFQATT and CDR2 SNEGSKA (reference sequence). The CDR3 spells CSASVTDTQYF. As DNA, the CDR3 is TGCAGTGCTTCTGTCACAGATACGCAGTATTTT.

The chain has TRBV19 and TRBJ2-7, with TRBD2 matching over 8 bases. The CDR3 sequence is 14 residues long. From germline, CDR1 is LNHDA and CDR2 SQIVND (reference sequence). J lost 4 bases, V lost 5 bases, and 7 bases had no gene match. CDR3 sequence reads: CASSRAGDGYEQYF. CDR3 coding DNA: TGTGCCAGTAGTCGAGCGGGAGATGGGTACGAGCAGTACTTC.

This clonotype was picked up one time. V gene TRBV12-3 or TRBV12-4 combines with J gene TRBJ2-3; D is undetermined. V was cut by 5 bases and J by 6 bases, with 15 bases left in between. CDR3 length equals 14 residues. Here the CDR3 reads CASSLDPARDTQYF. CDR3 DNA: TGTGCCAGCAGTCTCGATCCGGCCCGGGATACGCAGTATTTT.

The chain has TRBV4-1 and TRBJ1-5; no firm D call. This CDR3 comprises 14 residues. V was pared by 1 base and J by 2 bases, with 6 bases between. Germline lookup yields CDR1 MGHRA and CDR2 YSYEKL. Here the CDR3 reads CASSQGLRNQPQHF. The CDR3, as DNA: TGCGCCAGCAGCCAAGGACTGCGCAATCAGCCCCAGCATTTT.

This chain joins TRBV7-9 and TRBJ2-1; D may correspond to TRBD1 or TRBD2 (5 bases each). CDR1 SEHNR and CDR2 FQNEAQ come from the germline V gene (reference sequence). Trimming took 1 base from V and 10 from J, leaving 14 bases between them. The CDR3 is made up of 14 amino acids. The DNA for the CDR3 is TGTGCCAGCAGCTTAGTGGGGCAGAGGGCAGAGCAGTTCTTC. As protein: CASSLVGQRAEQFF.

This clonotype was picked up a small number of times. The chain is built from TRBV19 and TRBJ2-5; D possibly corresponds to TRBD1 (5 bases). CDR3 length equals 13 residues. From germline, CDR1 is LNHDA and CDR2 SQIVND (reference sequence). V was trimmed by 3 bases and J by 5 bases, leaving 10 bases between them. The CDR3 DNA reads TGTGCCAGTAGTATGCCAGGGTGGGAGACCCAGTACTTC. It is translated as CASSMPGWETQYF.

This clonotype was observed a few times. V gene TRBV6-2 or TRBV6-3 combines with J gene TRBJ2-1; no reliable D call. V was clipped by 5 bases and J by 10 bases, with 9 bases between them. Germline assignment: CDR1 MNHEY and CDR2 SVGEGT. The CDR3 length is 11 residues. DNA of the CDR3: TGTGCCAGCAGTAGGGCATTCGAGCAGTTCTTC. Its translation is CASSRAFEQFF.

There are a few counts of this clonotype. The chain recombines TRBV20-1 with TRBJ2-3; perhaps D is TRBD1 or TRBD2 (7 bases each). The ends were cut back, 6 bases at V and 5 bases at J, with 21 bases in the middle. This CDR3 contains 15 residues. The germline gives CDR1 DFQATT, CDR2 SNEGSKA (reference sequence). The CDR3: CSARWGGGRGDTQYF. DNA of the CDR3: TGCAGTGCCAGATGGGGAGGGGGCCGGGGAGATACGCAGTATTTT.

CDR3 region: CATRAGTSGTDTQYF. DNA for the CDR3: TGTGCCACCAGAGCCGGGACTAGCGGCACAGATACGCAGTATTTT. V is TRBV24-1 and J is TRBJ2-3; TRBD2 aligns across 10 bases. Trimming cost V 7 bases and J 1 base; bases outside gene matches: 4. This CDR3 spans 15 amino acids. Germline V gives CDR1 KGHDR, CDR2 SFDVKD.

The rearrangement links TRBV20-1 to TRBJ2-7; D is possibly TRBD1 (6 bases). The CDR3 extends over 13 amino acids. Germline V lookup: CDR1 DFQATT, CDR2 SNEGSKA (reference sequence). This CDR3 reads CSALAGDSYEQYF. CDR3 in DNA: TGCAGCGCACTCGCAGGGGACTCCTACGAGCAGTACTTC.

The V call is TRBV7-2, the J call TRBJ2-1; either TRBD1 or TRBD2 may fit D (5 bases each). With 5 bases removed from V and 10 bases from J, the gap between germline ends came to 18 bases. Germline V CDR1 and CDR2: SGHTA, FQGNSA. This CDR3 spans 14 amino acids. The CDR3 loop is CASSPEFGGREQFF. The CDR3 DNA reads TGTGCCAGCAGCCCTGAATTTGGGGGTCGGGAGCAGTTCTTC.